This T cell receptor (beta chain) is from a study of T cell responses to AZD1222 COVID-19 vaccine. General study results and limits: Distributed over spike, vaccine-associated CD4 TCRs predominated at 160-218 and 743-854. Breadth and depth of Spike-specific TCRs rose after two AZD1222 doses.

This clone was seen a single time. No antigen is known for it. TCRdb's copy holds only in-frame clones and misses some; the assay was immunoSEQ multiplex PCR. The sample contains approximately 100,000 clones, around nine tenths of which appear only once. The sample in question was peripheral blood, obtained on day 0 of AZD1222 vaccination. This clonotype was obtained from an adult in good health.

This chain's CDR3 is CASTPSGTSYNEQFF. The CDR3 nucleotides are TGTGCCAGCACCCCTAGCGGGACCTCCTACAATGAGCAGTTCTTC. The V gene is TRBV5-4, the J gene TRBJ2-1; 9 bases fit TRBD2. Germline-derived CDR1 and CDR2 are SGHNT and YYREEE (reference sequence). V lost 6 bases, J lost 0 bases, and 4 bases stayed unmatched. CDR3 length: 15 amino acids.